Below, 27 T cell receptor beta chains from the same sample are listed, as sequenced in a study of T cells in localized non-small cell lung cancer. Using immunoSEQ multiplex PCR, the repertoire was profiled, and TCRdb retains in-frame clones only, with some absent. The data hold about 41,000 clones, with roughly nine tenths observed a single time. This specimen consisted of peripheral blood, obtained before any cancer treatment. These receptors originate from a woman aged 18-49 years with stage III lung adenocarcinoma.

CDR3 amino acids: CASSPGQGGTEAFF. In DNA form, the CDR3 reads TGTGCCAGCAGCCCTGGGCAGGGGGGCACTGAAGCTTTCTTT. This chain links TRBV11-1 with TRBJ1-1, with 7 bases aligning to TRBD1. The germline V gene has CDR1 SGHAT and CDR2 FQDESV (reference sequence). J lost 4 bases, V lost 5 bases, and 7 bases had no gene match. This CDR3 comprises 14 residues.

V and J are TRBV7-9 and TRBJ2-3; D might be TRBD1 or TRBD2, each matching 6 bases. Germline V gene lookup returns CDR1 SEHNR and CDR2 FQNEAQ (reference sequence). Between the trimmed V and J ends, which lost 5 bases and 2 bases, there was a span of 14 bases. This CDR3 spans 15 amino acids. The CDR3 loop is CASSGRGAHTDTQYF. The CDR3 DNA is TGTGCCAGCAGCGGTAGGGGGGCTCACACAGATACGCAGTATTTT.

J is TRBJ2-1 and V is TRBV6-6, with 11 bases aligning to TRBD2. V shed 5 bases, J shed 8 bases, and the junction held 11 bases outside the gene matches. Looked up from germline, CDR1 is MNHNY and CDR2 is SVGAGI (reference sequence). The CDR3 runs to 16 residues. This chain's CDR3 is CASSQQLAGASDEQFF. The CDR3, as DNA: TGTGCCAGCAGTCAACAACTAGCGGGGGCTTCGGATGAGCAGTTCTTC.

The chain couples TRBV4-1 to TRBJ1-1, with D possibly being TRBD1 (5 bases). Trimming removed 1 base at V and 0 bases at J, with 15 bases between. Germline lookup yields CDR1 MGHRA and CDR2 YSYEKL. This CDR3 is built from 17 residues. The chain's CDR3 is CASSQVRGDSMNTEAFF. CDR3 sequence (DNA): TGCGCCAGCAGCCAAGTGAGGGGCGATTCCATGAACACTGAAGCTTTCTTT.

The chain has TRBV9 and TRBJ2-7, with TRBD1 identical over 7 bases. The germline gives CDR1 SGDLS, CDR2 YYNGEE. The CDR3 spans 14 residues. V gave up 3 bases and J gave up 5 bases; unmatched junction bases: 8. In nucleotides, the CDR3 is TGTGCCAGCAGCGGATCGACAGGGCGGGACGAGCAGTACTTC. It yields the protein CASSGSTGRDEQYF.

V gene TRBV13 combines with J gene TRBJ1-2, with TRBD1 as a possible D gene (5 bases). This CDR3 region has 16 residues. The germline V gene has CDR1 PRHDT and CDR2 FYEKMQ (reference sequence). V was cut by 5 bases and J by 5 bases, with 21 bases left in between. The CDR3, as DNA: TGTGCCAGCAGCCCCCGCCCCGACAGAGGACCTTATGGCTACACCTTC. It yields the protein CASSPRPDRGPYGYTF. Full variable domain (remainder filled in from reference TRBV13 and TRBJ1-2): AAGVIQSPRHLIKEKRETATLKCYPIPRHDTVYWYQQGPGQDPQFLISFYEKMQSDKGSIPDRFSAQQFSDYHSELNMSSLELGDSALYFCASSPRPDRGPYGYTFGSGTRLTVV.

This rearrangement joins TRBV30 to TRBJ1-1; TRBD1 is a possible D gene (6 bases). V lost 2 bases and J 10 bases, leaving 11 bases between the germline ends. This CDR3 spans 11 amino acids. The germline gives CDR1 GTSNPN, CDR2 SVGIG (reference sequence). In DNA form, the CDR3 reads TGTGCCTGGAGTCAACAGGGATCAGCTTTCTTT. The encoded protein is CAWSQQGSAFF. Based on the CDR3 plus reference TRBV30 and TRBJ1-1, the full variable domain is SQTIHQWPATLVQPVGSPLSLECTVEGTSNPNLYWYRQAAGRGLQLLFYSVGIGQISSEVPQNLSASRPQDRQFILSSKKLLLSDSGFYLCAWSQQGSAFFGQGTRLTVV.

This chain joins TRBV7-9 and TRBJ1-2; D is perhaps TRBD1 (6 bases). Trimming stripped 1 base from V and 8 bases from J, with 11 bases between. The CDR3 has 13 amino acids. Germline-derived CDR1 and CDR2 are SEHNR and FQNEAQ (reference sequence). CDR3 protein: CASSLEGVRGYTF. The CDR3 region has the DNA TGTGCCAGCAGCTTAGAGGGGGTTCGGGGCTACACCTTC.

The chain links TRBV5-4 to TRBJ2-1; D unclear. The CDR3 runs to 11 residues. CDR1 and CDR2 (germline): SGHNT, YYREEE (reference sequence). V was cut by 6 bases and J by 7 bases, with 8 bases left in between. This CDR3 is CASTARNEQFF. The CDR3 nucleotides are TGTGCCAGCACCGCACGTAATGAGCAGTTCTTC. The full variable domain, completed using reference TRBV5-4 and TRBJ2-1, is ETGVTQSPTHLIKTRGQQVTLRCSSQSGHNTVSWYQQALGQGPQFIFQYYREEENGRGNFPPRFSGLQFPNYSSELNVNALELDDSALYLCASTARNEQFFGPGTRLTVL.

This clone came up a few times. The rearrangement joins TRBV6-6 to TRBJ1-2; tentatively, D is TRBD1 (6 bases). The CDR3 has 13 amino acids. Germline V gene sequence: CDR1 MNHNY, CDR2 SVGAGI (reference sequence). Deletions cut 6 bases from V and 2 bases from J, with 10 bases between. The CDR3 coding sequence is TGTGCCAGCAGGCCCGACAGGAACTATGGCTACACCTTC. Its translation: CASRPDRNYGYTF.

The chain combines TRBV2 with TRBJ1-5; TRBD1 might be the D (5 bases). This CDR3 region has 14 residues. The V end was cut by 4 bases, the J end by 7 bases, with 14 bases between. Germline assignment: CDR1 SNHLY and CDR2 FYNNEI. CDR3 sequence: CASSGPRGAQPQHF. CDR3 coding DNA: TGTGCCAGCAGTGGTCCGAGAGGGGCCCAGCCCCAGCATTTT.

The gene calls are TRBV5-1 and TRBJ1-1; D gene unclear. Trimming cost V 6 bases and J 4 bases, with 10 bases left between them. The CDR3 consists of 12 residues. The germline V gene has CDR1 SGHRS and CDR2 YFSETQ. The chain's CDR3 is CASNSVGTEAFF. CDR3 sequence (DNA): TGCGCCAGCAATTCGGTGGGCACTGAAGCTTTCTTT.

V and J are TRBV14 and TRBJ2-5; D may be TRBD1 or TRBD2 (5 bases each). Trimming removed 0 bases from V and 2 bases from J, with 13 bases in between. This CDR3 is built from 16 residues. Germline assignment: CDR1 SGHDN and CDR2 FVKESK. Written as DNA, the CDR3 is TGTGCCAGCAGCCAAGATCCGGGGCCTCCTCAAGAGACCCAGTACTTC. Translated: CASSQDPGPPQETQYF.

This sequence joins TRBV7-9 and TRBJ2-2; the match to TRBD1 covers 12 bases. This CDR3 is built from 18 residues. Germline V lookup: CDR1 SEHNR, CDR2 FQNEAQ (reference sequence). The junction had 8 bases not matched to a gene; V was cut back by 6 bases and J by 0 bases. This CDR3 reads CASSHPGQGAANTGELFF. The CDR3 bases are TGTGCCAGCAGTCATCCGGGACAGGGGGCGGCGAACACCGGGGAGCTGTTTTTT.

The CDR3 loop is CASSLVTGDTGELFF. DNA for the CDR3: TGTGCCAGCAGCTTGGTGACAGGGGACACCGGGGAGCTGTTTTTT. V is TRBV5-4 and J is TRBJ2-2, with TRBD1 identical over 8 bases. In germline, CDR1 is SGHNT, CDR2 YYREEE (reference sequence). The CDR3 has 15 amino acids. V shed 0 bases and J 3 bases; nucleotides not matched to a gene: 1.

CDR3 DNA sequence: TGTGCCAGCAGCTTAGACGTCGGGACCGGGGAGCTGTTTTTT. Protein product: CASSLDVGTGELFF. The chain joins TRBV7-3 to TRBJ2-2; no clear D. Trimming cost V 2 bases and J 5 bases, with 9 bases left between them. Germline loops: CDR1 SGHTA, CDR2 FQGTGA. The CDR3 has 14 residues. Full variable domain (outside the CDR3, taken from reference TRBV7-3 and TRBJ2-2): GAGVSQTPSNKVTEKGKYVELRCDPISGHTALYWYRQSLGQGPEFLIYFQGTGAADDSGLPNDRFFAVRPEGSVSTLKIQRTERGDSAVYLCASSLDVGTGELFFGEGSRLTVL.

V is TRBV5-5 and J is TRBJ2-7, with 10 bases lining up with TRBD1. Trimming took 4 bases from V and 4 from J; bases not matched to a gene: 8. There are 15 residues in the CDR3. Germline V lookup: CDR1 SGHKS, CDR2 YYEKEE (reference sequence). The CDR3 protein is CASSPTGGPGYEQYF. As DNA, the CDR3 is TGTGCCAGCAGCCCGACAGGGGGCCCTGGGTACGAGCAGTACTTC.

The rearrangement links TRBV6-6 to TRBJ1-4; 9 bases agree with TRBD1. Trimming removed 5 bases from V and 2 bases from J; junction bases left unmatched: 3. Per germline, CDR1 MNHNY and CDR2 SVGAGI (reference sequence). The CDR3 consists of 15 residues. The CDR3 protein is CASSITGGTNEKLFF. The DNA of the CDR3 is TGTGCCAGCAGTATCACAGGGGGCACTAATGAAAAACTGTTTTTT.

The chain uses TRBV20-1 and TRBJ1-1; 10 bases are a match to TRBD1. V lost 6 bases and J lost 8; bases outside the gene matches: 3. CDR3 length equals 11 residues. CDR1 is DFQATT, CDR2 SNEGSKA, per germline (reference sequence). CDR3 loop: CSAMGQGEAFF. The CDR3 region has the DNA TGCAGTGCAATGGGACAGGGGGAAGCTTTCTTT.

The chain has TRBV4-1 and TRBJ1-3, with TRBD1 as a possible D gene (5 bases). The V and J ends lost 4 bases and 2 bases respectively, with 9 bases between them. CDR3 length: 14 amino acids. CDR1 and CDR2 (germline): MGHRA, YSYEKL. The CDR3, as DNA: TGCGCCAGCAGCCCGGGACCGACTGGAAACACCATATATTTT. It codes for CASSPGPTGNTIYF.

This clone was seen only once. The rearrangement links TRBV30 to TRBJ1-6; D remains ambiguous. The germline CDR1 and CDR2 sequences are GTSNPN and SVGIG (reference sequence). The CDR3 runs 14 residues. The ends were cut back, 4 bases at V and 8 bases at J, with 15 bases in the middle. CDR3 DNA sequence: TGTGCCTGGAAGTGGGGTCCCAAATATTCACCCCTCCACTTT. Its translation is CAWKWGPKYSPLHF.

The chain recombines TRBV5-4 with TRBJ2-1, with 15 bases that match TRBD2. CDR3 length: 15 residues. Germline V gene sequence: CDR1 SGHNT, CDR2 YYREEE (reference sequence). V trimming: 2 bases; J trimming: 7 bases; junction bases outside the gene matches: 1. The CDR3 nucleotides read TGTGCCAGCAGCTTCGGACTAGCGGGGGGGAATGAGCAGTTCTTC. Its translation is CASSFGLAGGNEQFF.

The chain is built from TRBV5-4 and TRBJ2-1; 9 nucleotides match TRBD2. CDR3 length: 15 amino acids. Per germline, CDR1 SGHNT and CDR2 YYREEE (reference sequence). The V and J ends lost 3 bases and 9 bases, in that order; junction bases with no gene match: 10. This CDR3 reads CASSSGLAQLGEQFF. CDR3 in DNA: TGTGCCAGCAGCTCGGGACTAGCTCAACTCGGTGAGCAGTTCTTC.

The V and J genes are TRBV5-1 and TRBJ1-2; D is unclear. Germline V gene data show CDR1 as SGHRS and CDR2 as YFSETQ. CDR3 length: 14 amino acids. V was cut by 1 base and J by 0 bases, with 7 bases left in between. The CDR3: CASSLRGSNYGYTF. CDR3 DNA sequence: TGCGCCAGCAGCTTGCGGGGATCTAACTATGGCTACACCTTC.

This clone showed up just a few times. The chain links TRBV29-1 to TRBJ1-2, with TRBD1 identical over 7 bases. The junction had 8 bases not matched to a gene; V was cut back by 6 bases and J by 4 bases. CDR3 length equals 13 residues. Germline CDR1 and CDR2: SQVTM and ANQGSEA. CDR3 loop: CSVDRAQGYGYTF. CDR3 coding DNA: TGCAGCGTCGACAGGGCCCAGGGCTATGGCTACACCTTC.

This chain joins TRBV6-1 and TRBJ2-6; no reliable D call. Germline CDR1 reads MNHNS; CDR2 reads SASEGT. V dropped 2 bases and J dropped 7 bases, with 15 bases sitting between them. This CDR3 spans 16 amino acids. The CDR3 DNA sequence: TGTGCCAGCAGTGAACTTCCCTCCCTGGCCGCCAACGTCCTGACTTTC. Its translation is CASSELPSLAANVLTF.

There are a few counts of this clone. This chain links TRBV29-1 with TRBJ1-1, with D possibly matching TRBD1 (5 bases). In germline, CDR1 is SQVTM, CDR2 ANQGSEA. Trimming took off 7 bases at V and 4 bases at J, with 16 bases between the two ends. The CDR3 is 13 amino acids. This chain's CDR3 is CSARMGDGTEAFF. CDR3 DNA: TGCAGCGCGAGGATGGGGGACGGCACTGAAGCTTTCTTT.